These 17 T cell receptor beta chains share one sample of origin, sequenced in a study of blood T cell repertoires in COVID-19. Here immunoSEQ multiplex PCR was the method, and the copy in TCRdb shows in-frame clones only, minus some. The sample includes about 210,000 clones, roughly 82% of them seen just once. The sample was peripheral blood. These TCRs come from a woman aged 60-75 years with COVID-19, enrolled during active disease.

The table lists this clone with a count of one. The V call is TRBV5-6, the J call TRBJ1-2; a possible D gene is TRBD1 (5 bases). The CDR3 spans 15 residues. The germline gives CDR1 SGHDT, CDR2 YYEEEE. The V end was cut by 3 bases, the J end by 1 base, with 13 bases between. The CDR3, as DNA: TGTGCCAGCAGCTCCGGCCCAGGGTTTAACTATGGCTACACCTTC. Its protein product is CASSSGPGFNYGYTF.

This clone was observed once. The rearrangement links TRBV10-3 to TRBJ2-3, with TRBD2 matching 9 bases. Trimming removed 4 bases from V and 1 base from J; junction bases left unmatched: 6. Germline lookup yields CDR1 ENHRY and CDR2 SYGVKD. The CDR3 is made up of 16 amino acids. CDR3 loop: CAISASRTSGTDTQYF. CDR3 nucleotide sequence: TGTGCCATCAGTGCGAGTCGGACTAGCGGCACAGATACGCAGTATTTT.

The chain has TRBV11-2 and TRBJ2-3, with 8 bases that match TRBD2. V shed 4 bases, J shed 2 bases, and the junction held 14 bases outside the gene matches. The CDR3 contains 18 residues. CDR1 is SGHAT and CDR2 is FQNNGV in the germline V gene. CDR3 amino acids: CASSSLGSVAGFTDTQYF. CDR3 coding DNA: TGTGCCAGCAGCTCCCTAGGTTCGGTAGCGGGGTTCACAGATACGCAGTATTTT.

This chain connects TRBV6-1 to TRBJ2-7; TRBD1 might be the D (5 bases). Germline V gives CDR1 MNHNS, CDR2 SASEGT. V was trimmed by 1 base and J by 11 bases, leaving 15 bases between them. The CDR3 spans 13 residues. The CDR3 DNA sequence: TGTGCCAGCAGTGAAGGTGTCAGGGTTTATAAGTACGTC. Its translation: CASSEGVRVYKYV.

The chain combines TRBV5-1 with TRBJ2-7; tentatively, D is TRBD1 (6 bases). From germline, CDR1 is SGHRS and CDR2 YFSETQ. V was trimmed by 0 bases and J by 2 bases, leaving 12 bases between them. This CDR3 is 15 amino acids long. The CDR3 bases are TGCGCCAGCAGCTTGGCGACAGGTGCTACCTACGAGCAGTACGTC. Its protein is CASSLATGATYEQYV.

The CDR3, as DNA: TGTGCCAGTAGTATATCGGGACAGGGGACGTTCGTCCTGACTTTC. Translating it yields CASSISGQGTFVLTF. The J gene is TRBJ2-6, the V gene TRBV19; 10 positions agree with TRBD1. V shed 2 bases, J shed 12 bases, and the junction held 7 bases outside the gene matches. Germline lookup yields CDR1 LNHDA and CDR2 SQIVND (reference sequence). The CDR3 runs to 15 residues.

V is TRBV7-2 and J is TRBJ1-2, with 9 positions matching TRBD1. The CDR3 runs 14 residues. Germline CDR1 reads SGHTA; CDR2 reads FQGNSA. V dropped 5 bases and J dropped 4; count of bases not matched to a gene: 5. CDR3 residues: CASSTRTGVYGYTF. CDR3 sequence (DNA): TGTGCCAGCAGCACCCGGACAGGGGTCTATGGCTACACCTTC.

The gene calls are TRBV28 and TRBJ2-7, with a weak D call TRBD1 (6 bases). V was pared by 7 bases and J by 7 bases, with 23 bases between. This CDR3 comprises 15 residues. Germline CDR1 is MDHEN and CDR2 is SYDVKM. CDR3 coding DNA: TGTGCCAGCACCCATGGGGGCACTTCCTTCTATGAGCAGTACTTC. This gives the protein CASTHGGTSFYEQYF.

V usage is TRBV5-1 and J usage is TRBJ1-1; 10 positions agree with TRBD1. Germline V CDR1 and CDR2: SGHRS, YFSETQ. V gave up 2 bases and J gave up 3 bases; unmatched junction bases: 7. CDR3 size: 16 residues. CDR3 bases: TGCGCCAGCAGCTTCGGCGGAGGGACAGGGGACACTGAAGCTTTCTTT. This sequence encodes CASSFGGGTGDTEAFF.

V usage is TRBV5-6 and J usage is TRBJ1-3; 8 bases match TRBD1. Germline values: CDR1 SGHDT, CDR2 YYEEEE. The CDR3 sequence is 15 residues long. Germline trimming cut 4 bases from V and 4 bases from J; bases unmatched to any gene: 7. This chain's CDR3 is CASSLTGTGGNTIYF. The CDR3 nucleotides are TGTGCCAGCAGCCTGACCGGGACAGGAGGAAACACCATATATTTT.

The chain employs TRBV18 and TRBJ2-1; 9 nucleotides agree with TRBD2. The germline V gene encodes CDR1 KGHSH and CDR2 LQKENI. The V gene end was trimmed by 3 bases and the J gene end by 8 bases; junction bases not matched to a gene: 8. This CDR3 contains 15 residues. CDR3 DNA sequence: TGTGCCAGCTCACCCCCCTTAGCGGGAGTCGATGAGCAGTTCTTC. Protein product: CASSPPLAGVDEQFF.

The chain couples TRBV18 to TRBJ1-5; 7 bases line up with TRBD1. Germline assignment: CDR1 KGHSH and CDR2 LQKENI. Unmatched junction bases numbered 9, after V lost 2 bases and J lost 5 bases. The CDR3 sequence is 16 residues long. The CDR3 DNA follows: TGTGCCAGCTCACCATGGGGCAGGGGGGCTCATCAGCCCCAGCATTTT. Translated: CASSPWGRGAHQPQHF.

The chain uses TRBV20-1 and TRBJ2-1; 11 nucleotides align to TRBD1. After removal of 3 bases from V and 10 bases from J, the junction contained 8 bases not matched to a gene. CDR1 and CDR2 (germline): DFQATT, SNEGSKA (reference sequence). The CDR3 is made up of 14 amino acids. The CDR3 reads CSASPGTGGYEQFF. CDR3 DNA sequence: TGCAGTGCTAGTCCCGGGACAGGGGGTTACGAGCAGTTCTTC.

This chain joins TRBV7-3 and TRBJ1-2; TRBD1 might be the D (5 bases). The germline V and J ends were trimmed by 0 bases and 9 bases, with 14 bases remaining between them. CDR3 length: 14 amino acids. Germline V gene sequence: CDR1 SGHTA, CDR2 FQGTGA. CDR3 in DNA: TGTGCCAGCAGCTTAACCCCGACAGACTTTCGCTACACCTTC. Amino acid sequence: CASSLTPTDFRYTF.

The V and J genes are TRBV5-4 and TRBJ1-2, with a possible D match to TRBD1 (6 bases). The ends were cut back, 4 bases at V and 10 bases at J, with 23 bases in the middle. The CDR3 sequence is 15 residues long. CDR1 is SGHNT, CDR2 YYREEE, per germline (reference sequence). The CDR3: CASSPRTTQGSDYTF. CDR3 sequence (DNA): TGTGCCAGCAGCCCCCGCACAACACAGGGATCCGACTACACCTTC.

The CDR3 nucleotides are TGTGCCAGCAGCAGGACAGGAGGCTTTAATCAGCCCCAGCATTTT. This gives the protein CASSRTGGFNQPQHF. The chain uses TRBV6-2 or TRBV6-3 and TRBJ1-5; 7 bases are shared with TRBD1. Germline CDR1 is MNHEY and CDR2 is SVGEGT. The ends lost 6 bases at V and 4 bases at J; junction bases unmatched: 9. This CDR3 comprises 15 residues.

The chain uses TRBV5-6 and TRBJ1-4; TRBD1 might be the D (6 bases). The ends were cut back, 0 bases at V and 7 bases at J, with 10 bases in the middle. Germline CDR1 reads SGHDT; CDR2 reads YYEEEE. This CDR3 is 14 amino acids long. CDR3 sequence (DNA): TGTGCCAGCAGCTTGGTGGCAGGGGCTGAAAAACTGTTTTTT. Translation gives CASSLVAGAEKLFF.